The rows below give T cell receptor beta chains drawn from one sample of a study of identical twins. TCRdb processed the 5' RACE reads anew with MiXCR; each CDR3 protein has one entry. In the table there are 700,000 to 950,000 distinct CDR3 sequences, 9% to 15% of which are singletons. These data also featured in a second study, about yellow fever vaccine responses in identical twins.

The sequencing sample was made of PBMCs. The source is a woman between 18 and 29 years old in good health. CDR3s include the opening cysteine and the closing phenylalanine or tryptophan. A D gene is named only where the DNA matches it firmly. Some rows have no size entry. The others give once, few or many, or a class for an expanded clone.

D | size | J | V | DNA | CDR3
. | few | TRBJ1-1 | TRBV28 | TGTGCCAGCAGCAACATGGGGGCTCAGGGGAACACTGAAGCTTTCTTT | CASSNMGAQGNTEAFF
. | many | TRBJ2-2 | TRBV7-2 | TGTGCCAGCAGATTGGACCCCCGGAACACCGGGGAGCTGTTTTTT | CASRLDPRNTGELFF
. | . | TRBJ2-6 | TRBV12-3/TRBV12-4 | TGTGCCAGCAGTTGGGGCCGGAGGGGGGTATTATACTCTGGGGCCAACGTCCTGACTTTC | CASSWGRRGVLYSGANVLTF
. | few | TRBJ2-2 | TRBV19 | TGTGCCAGCATAGGAGGGGGGGCCTTTAACACCGGGGAGCTGTTTTTT | CASIGGGAFNTGELFF
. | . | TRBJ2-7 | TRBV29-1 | TGCAGCGTTGTTGGAGGGCCCTCCTCCTACGAGCAGTACTTC | CSVVGGPSSYEQYF
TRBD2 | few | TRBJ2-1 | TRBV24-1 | TGTGCCACCAGTGATAGACGACCGGGACTAGCGGGAGATGAGCAGTTCTTC | CATSDRRPGLAGDEQFF
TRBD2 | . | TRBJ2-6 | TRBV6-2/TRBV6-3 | TGTGCCAGCAGTAAACTAGCGGGAGGGTCCCCTGGGGCCAACGTCCTGACTTTC | CASSKLAGGSPGANVLTF
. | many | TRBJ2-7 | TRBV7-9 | TGTGCCAGCAGCTCACCATCCTACGAGCAGTACTTC | CASSSPSYEQYF
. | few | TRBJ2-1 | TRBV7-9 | TGTGCCACTGGGGGATACAATGAGCAGTTCTTC | CATGGYNEQFF
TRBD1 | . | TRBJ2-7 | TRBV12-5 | TGTGCTAGTGGCAACAGGGGTTTCGAGCAGTACTTC | CASGNRGFEQYF
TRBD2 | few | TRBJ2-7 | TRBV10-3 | TGTGCCATCAGTGCCCCGGGACTAGAGAGGGCTGCCTACGAGCAGTACTTC | CAISAPGLERAAYEQYF
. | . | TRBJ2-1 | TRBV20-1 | TGCAGTGCTACCTCGGACAGCTCTAACTACAATGAGCAGTTCTTC | CSATSDSSNYNEQFF
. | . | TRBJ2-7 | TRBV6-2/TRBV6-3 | TGTGCCAGCAGTTACCTGGCGTACGAGCAGTACTTC | CASSYLAYEQYF
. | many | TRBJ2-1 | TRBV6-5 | TGTGCCAGCAGTTACGGTAATGAGCAGTTCTTC | CASSYGNEQFF
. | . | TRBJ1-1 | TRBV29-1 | TGCAGCGTTGTCCACGGGGGGGCCGCGGCTTTCTTT | CSVVHGGAAAFF
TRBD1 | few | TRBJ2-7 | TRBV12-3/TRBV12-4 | TGTGCCAGCAGTCGGATTGGACAGGGTAAGGGCGAGCAGTACTTC | CASSRIGQGKGEQYF
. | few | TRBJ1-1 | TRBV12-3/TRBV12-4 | TGTGCCAGCAGTTTAGGGCCCCAAGGGCTTTTCTTT | CASSLGPQGLFF
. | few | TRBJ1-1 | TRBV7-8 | TGTGCCAGCAGCCTACGACAGAGTCCGAACACTGAAGCTTTCTTT | CASSLRQSPNTEAFF
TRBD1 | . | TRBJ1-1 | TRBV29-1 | TGCAGCGTTGAAGTCTTACAGGGGGCATGGACTGAAGCTTTCTTT | CSVEVLQGAWTEAFF
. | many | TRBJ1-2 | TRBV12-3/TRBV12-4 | TGTGCCAGCAGTTTCTCCGGTGGGAGGATCAACTATGGCTACACCTTC | CASSFSGGRINYGYTF
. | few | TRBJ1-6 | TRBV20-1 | TGCAGTGCCTCCATCGGACAGAATAATTCACCCCTCCACTTT | CSASIGQNNSPLHF
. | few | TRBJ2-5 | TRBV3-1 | TGTGCCAGCAGCCAATGGAACGCTTTAGAGACCCAGTACTTC | CASSQWNALETQYF
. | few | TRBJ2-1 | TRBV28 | TGTGCCAGCAGCTACATCCCCAATGAACAGTTCTTC | CASSYIPNEQFF
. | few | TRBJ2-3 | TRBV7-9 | TGTGCCAGCAGCCCCGCGGCTATGGGGACAGATACGCAGTATTTT | CASSPAAMGTDTQYF
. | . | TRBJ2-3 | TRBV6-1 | TGTGCCAGTTGGTCTTTAGAAAACACAGATACGCAGTATTTT | CASWSLENTDTQYF
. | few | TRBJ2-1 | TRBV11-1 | TGTGCCAGCAGCTTAGCGCCCGGGGTTCCCCTCCAGACCTACAATGAGCAGTTCTTC | CASSLAPGVPLQTYNEQFF
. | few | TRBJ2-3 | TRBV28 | TGTGCCAGCAGTCGGGATCCTACGCGGCAGTATTTT | CASSRDPTRQYF
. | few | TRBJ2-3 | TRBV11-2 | TGTGCCAGCAGCTTATCGCGGGCGGACCCGACAGATACGCAGTATTTT | CASSLSRADPTDTQYF
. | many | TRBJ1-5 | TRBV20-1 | TGCAGTGCTAGTCCAGGGTATGAGAATCAGCCCCAGCATTTT | CSASPGYENQPQHF
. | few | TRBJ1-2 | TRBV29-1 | TGCAGCGTCGAGGGATTCGACAGTAATGTGGGTGGCTACACCTTC | CSVEGFDSNVGGYTF
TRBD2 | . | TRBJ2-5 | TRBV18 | TGTGCCAGCTCACGTACTTCGACTAGCGGGACCCAAGAGACCCAGTACTTC | CASSRTSTSGTQETQYF
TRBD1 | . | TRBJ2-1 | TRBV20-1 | TGCAGTGCTCAGGCCAGGGGGCGCACTCTAAACAATGAGCAGTTCTTC | CSAQARGRTLNNEQFF
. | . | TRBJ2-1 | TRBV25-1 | TGTGCCAGCAGGGGGTACTACAATGAGCAGTTCTTC | CASRGYYNEQFF
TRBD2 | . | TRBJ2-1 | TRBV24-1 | TGTGCCACCAGTGAGGCGGGGGGCCCCCACAATGAGCAGTTCTTC | CATSEAGGPHNEQFF
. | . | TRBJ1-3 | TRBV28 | TGTGCCAGCAGTTTCAAGGGGGGCTTCTGGGGAAACACCATATATTTT | CASSFKGGFWGNTIYF
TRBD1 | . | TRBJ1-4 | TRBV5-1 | TGCGCCAGCAGCTACGACGGGACAGGGTACGAAAAACTGTTTTTT | CASSYDGTGYEKLFF
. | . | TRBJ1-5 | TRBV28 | TGTGCCAGCAGTTTATCGGGGGATTCCTCTCAGCCCCAGCATTTT | CASSLSGDSSQPQHF
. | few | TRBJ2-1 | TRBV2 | TGTGCCAGCAGAATTGTAGGGCAAAACAATGAGCAGTTCTTC | CASRIVGQNNEQFF
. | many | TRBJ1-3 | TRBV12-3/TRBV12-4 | TGTGCCAGCAGTTTTTCCGACTCAGACTCTGGAAACACCATATATTTT | CASSFSDSDSGNTIYF
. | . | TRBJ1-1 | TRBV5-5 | TGTGCCAGCAGCTTGGAAGGGATTGAAGCTTTCTTT | CASSLEGIEAFF
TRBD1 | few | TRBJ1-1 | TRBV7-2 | TGTGCCAGCAGCTTCGTACAGGGGTTGAACACTGAAGCTTTCTTT | CASSFVQGLNTEAFF
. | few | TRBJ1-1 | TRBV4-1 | TGCGCCAGCAGCCAAGGGGGGACGGAGGATACTGAAGCTTTCTTT | CASSQGGTEDTEAFF
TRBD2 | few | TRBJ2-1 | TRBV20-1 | TGCAGTGCTAGAGATCGACTAGCGGGAGGGTGGAATGAGCAGTTCTTC | CSARDRLAGGWNEQFF
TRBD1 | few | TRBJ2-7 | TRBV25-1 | TGTGCCAGCAGTGATTCGCGGGACAGGGGTTACGAGCAGTACTTC | CASSDSRDRGYEQYF
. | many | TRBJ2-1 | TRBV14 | TGTGCCAGCAGCCGCCGAGGGACGCCGACTGTCGATGAGCAGTTCTTC | CASSRRGTPTVDEQFF
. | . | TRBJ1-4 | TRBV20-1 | TGCAGTGCTATTCAGGTTCAGAGGGGTGAAAAACTGTTTTTT | CSAIQVQRGEKLFF
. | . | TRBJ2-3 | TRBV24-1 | TGTGCCACCAGTGACCCGATATTCCGGACCAATACGCAGTATTTT | CATSDPIFRTNTQYF
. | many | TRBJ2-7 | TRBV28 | TGTGCCAGCAGTAGCGGGACAGGCAGCTCCTACGAGCAGTACTTC | CASSSGTGSSYEQYF
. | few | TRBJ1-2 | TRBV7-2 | TGTGCCAGCAGCTTGTCGAAGAGGCCGACTAACTATGGCTACACCTTC | CASSLSKRPTNYGYTF
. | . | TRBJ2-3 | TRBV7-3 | TGTGCCAGCAGCTTCCGGGGGGCCCCAGATACGCAGTATTTT | CASSFRGAPDTQYF
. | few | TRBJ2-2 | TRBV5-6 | TGTGCCAGCAGACGGGGCGAGACCGGGGAGCTGTTTTTT | CASRRGETGELFF
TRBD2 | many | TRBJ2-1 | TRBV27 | TGTGCCAGCTGGACTAGCGGGAGGGGTAGGGCTAACAATGAGCAGTTCTTC | CASWTSGRGRANNEQFF
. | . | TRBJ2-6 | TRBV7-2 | TGTGCCAGCAGCGACAGGCCCCCTGGGGCCAACGTCCTGACTTTC | CASSDRPPGANVLTF
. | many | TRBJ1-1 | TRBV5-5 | TGTGCCAGCAGCTCGAAGGGGGTGAACACTGAAGCTTTCTTT | CASSSKGVNTEAFF
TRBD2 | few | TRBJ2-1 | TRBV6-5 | TGTGCCAGCAGTCCCAGCGTGGGGGGGAAGCGGTTCTTC | CASSPSVGGKRFF